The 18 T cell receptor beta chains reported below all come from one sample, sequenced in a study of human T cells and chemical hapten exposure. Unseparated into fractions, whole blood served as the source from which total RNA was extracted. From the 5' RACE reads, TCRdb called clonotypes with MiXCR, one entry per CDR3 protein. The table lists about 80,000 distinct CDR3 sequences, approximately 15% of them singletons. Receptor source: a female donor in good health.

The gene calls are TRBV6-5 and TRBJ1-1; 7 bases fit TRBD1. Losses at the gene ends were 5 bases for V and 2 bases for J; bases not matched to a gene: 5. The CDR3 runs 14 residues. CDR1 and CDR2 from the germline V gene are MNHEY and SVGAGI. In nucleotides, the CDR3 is TGTGCCAGCAGTCAAGGGACAGCCAACACTGAAGCTTTCTTT. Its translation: CASSQGTANTEAFF.

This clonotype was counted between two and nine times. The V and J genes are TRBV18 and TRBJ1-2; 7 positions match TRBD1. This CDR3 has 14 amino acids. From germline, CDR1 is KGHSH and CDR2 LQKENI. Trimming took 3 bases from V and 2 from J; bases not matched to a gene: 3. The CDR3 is CASSPEGANYGYTF. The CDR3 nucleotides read TGTGCCAGCTCACCGGAGGGGGCAAACTATGGCTACACCTTC.

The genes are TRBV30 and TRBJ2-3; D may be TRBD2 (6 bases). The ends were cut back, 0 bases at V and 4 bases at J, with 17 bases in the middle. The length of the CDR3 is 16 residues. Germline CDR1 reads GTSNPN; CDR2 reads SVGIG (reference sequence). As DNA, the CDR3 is TGTGCCTGGAGTGTCTATTCGGGCAGGGAGGCAGATACGCAGTATTTT. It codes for CAWSVYSGREADTQYF.

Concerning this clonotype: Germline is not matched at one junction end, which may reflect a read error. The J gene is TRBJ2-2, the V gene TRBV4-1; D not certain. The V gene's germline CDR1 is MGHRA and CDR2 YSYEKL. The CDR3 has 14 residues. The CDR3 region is CASRQGPVSSFLFF. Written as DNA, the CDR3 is TGCGCCAGCAGACAAGGCCCGGTTTCAAGTTTTCTGTTTTTT.

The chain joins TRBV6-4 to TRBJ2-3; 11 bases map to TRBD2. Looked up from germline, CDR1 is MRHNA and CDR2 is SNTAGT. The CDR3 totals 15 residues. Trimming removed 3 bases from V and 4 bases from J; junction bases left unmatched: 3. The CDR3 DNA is TGTGCCAGCAGTGAACTAGCGGGGGCCTCAGATACGCAGTATTTT. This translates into CASSELAGASDTQYF.

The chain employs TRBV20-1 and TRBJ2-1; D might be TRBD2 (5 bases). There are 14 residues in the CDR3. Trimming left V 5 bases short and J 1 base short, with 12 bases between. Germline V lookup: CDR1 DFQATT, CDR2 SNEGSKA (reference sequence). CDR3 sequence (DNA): TGCAGTGCTCCGAGGACGGGGTCCTACAATGAGCAGTTCTTC. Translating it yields CSAPRTGSYNEQFF.

In DNA form, the CDR3 reads TGTGCCAGCAGCTCCCTTTCGACGGGCTATACGCAGTATTTT. Protein product: CASSSLSTGYTQYF. J is TRBJ2-3 and V is TRBV7-9; D is unclear. Germline-derived CDR1 and CDR2 are SEHNR and FQNEAQ (reference sequence). This CDR3 comprises 14 residues. The V end was cut by 4 bases, the J end by 7 bases, with 15 bases between.

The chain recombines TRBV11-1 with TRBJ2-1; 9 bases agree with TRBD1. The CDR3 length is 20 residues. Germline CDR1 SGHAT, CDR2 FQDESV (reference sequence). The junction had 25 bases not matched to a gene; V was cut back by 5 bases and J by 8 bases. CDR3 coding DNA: TGTGCCAGCAGCAGAGACTACAGGGGGCCGGTTTTATTCCGGGCCTATGAGCAGTTCTTC. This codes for CASSRDYRGPVLFRAYEQFF.

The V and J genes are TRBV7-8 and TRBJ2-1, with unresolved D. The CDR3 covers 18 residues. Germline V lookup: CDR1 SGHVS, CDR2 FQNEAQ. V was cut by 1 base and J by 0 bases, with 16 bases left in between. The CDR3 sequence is CASSLVGGGPGSYNEQFF. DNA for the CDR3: TGTGCCAGCAGCTTAGTAGGTGGCGGACCAGGCTCCTACAATGAGCAGTTCTTC.

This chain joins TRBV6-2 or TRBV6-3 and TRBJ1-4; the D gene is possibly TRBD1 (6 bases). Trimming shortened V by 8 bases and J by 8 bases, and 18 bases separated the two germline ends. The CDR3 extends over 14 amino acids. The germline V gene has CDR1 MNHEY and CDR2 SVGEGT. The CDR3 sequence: CASQGQPNSEKLFF. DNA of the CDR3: TGTGCCAGCCAAGGACAGCCAAATTCGGAAAAACTGTTTTTT.

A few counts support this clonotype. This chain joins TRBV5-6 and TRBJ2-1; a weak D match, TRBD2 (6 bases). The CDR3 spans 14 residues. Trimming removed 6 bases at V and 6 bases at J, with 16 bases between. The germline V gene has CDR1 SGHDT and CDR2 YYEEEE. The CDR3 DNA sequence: TGTGCCAGCACCCATGGGGACTCCCCCAATGAGCAGTTCTTC. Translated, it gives CASTHGDSPNEQFF.

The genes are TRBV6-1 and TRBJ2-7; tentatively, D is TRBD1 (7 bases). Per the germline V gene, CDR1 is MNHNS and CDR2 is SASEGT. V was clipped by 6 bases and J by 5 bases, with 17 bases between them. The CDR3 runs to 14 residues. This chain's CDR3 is CASRQTGRQDEQYF. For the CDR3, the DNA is TGTGCCAGCAGGCAGACAGGGAGGCAGGACGAGCAGTACTTC.

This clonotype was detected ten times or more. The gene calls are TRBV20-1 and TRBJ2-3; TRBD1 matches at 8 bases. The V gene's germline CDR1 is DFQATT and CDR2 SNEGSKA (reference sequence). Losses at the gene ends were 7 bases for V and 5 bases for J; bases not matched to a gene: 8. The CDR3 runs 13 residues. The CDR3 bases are TGCAGTGGTAGCAGGGGGCTTGAAGATACGCAGTATTTT. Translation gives CSGSRGLEDTQYF.

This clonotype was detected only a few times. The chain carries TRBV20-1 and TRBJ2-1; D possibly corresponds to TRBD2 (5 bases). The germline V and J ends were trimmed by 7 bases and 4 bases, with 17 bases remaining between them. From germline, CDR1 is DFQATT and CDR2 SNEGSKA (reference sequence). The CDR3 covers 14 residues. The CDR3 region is CSVIMGSRYNEQFF. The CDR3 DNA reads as TGCAGTGTTATCATGGGGAGTCGGTACAATGAGCAGTTCTTC.

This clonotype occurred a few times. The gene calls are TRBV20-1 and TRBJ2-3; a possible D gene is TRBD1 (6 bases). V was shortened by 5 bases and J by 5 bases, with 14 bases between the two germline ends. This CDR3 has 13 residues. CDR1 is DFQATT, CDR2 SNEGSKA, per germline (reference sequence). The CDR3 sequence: CSAQILGGDTQYF. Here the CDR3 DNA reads TGCAGTGCTCAAATACTAGGGGGAGATACGCAGTATTTT.

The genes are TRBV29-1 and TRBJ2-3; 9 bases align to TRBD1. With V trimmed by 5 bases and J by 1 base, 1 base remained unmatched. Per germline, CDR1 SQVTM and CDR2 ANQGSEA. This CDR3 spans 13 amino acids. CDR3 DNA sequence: TGCAGCGTTTACAGGGGGCGCACAGATACGCAGTATTTT. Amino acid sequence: CSVYRGRTDTQYF.

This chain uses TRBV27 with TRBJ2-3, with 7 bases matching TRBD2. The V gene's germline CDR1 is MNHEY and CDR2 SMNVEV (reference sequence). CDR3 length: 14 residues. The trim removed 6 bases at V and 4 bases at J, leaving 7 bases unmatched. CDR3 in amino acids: CASSGLVGPDTQYF. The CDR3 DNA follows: TGTGCCAGCAGCGGACTAGTTGGCCCAGATACGCAGTATTTT.

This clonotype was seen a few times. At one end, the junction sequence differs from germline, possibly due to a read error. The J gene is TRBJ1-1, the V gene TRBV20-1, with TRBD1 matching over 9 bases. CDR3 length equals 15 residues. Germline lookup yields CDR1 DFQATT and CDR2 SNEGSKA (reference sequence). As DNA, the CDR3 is TGCAGTGCTCGAGACCCGGGACAGGGTGGGACTGAAGCTTTCTTT. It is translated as CSARDPGQGGTEAFF.